This T cell receptor (beta chain) stems from a study of T cells in Graves' hyperthyroidism and ophthalmopathy (dated by TCRdb to the late 2010s). With respect to the entire study: Peripheral blood was collected at initial diagnosis, before any treatment. Prospective prediction of ophthalmopathy was tested in an independent validation cohort consisting of fewer than 20 hyperthyroidism patients and approximately 16 patients who later progressed to ophthalmopathy. For training and testing, the 100 or so patients in the discovery cohort were randomly divided in a 7:3 ratio. TCR V-J signatures able to tell the groups apart were searched for in a discovery cohort of 90 to 100 patients, of whom over 40 had Graves' ophthalmopathy and 57 had stable Graves' hyperthyroidism. In about 6 Graves' hyperthyroidism patients, the study also compared T-cell repertoires from thyroid tissue with T-cell repertoires from blood. According to the paper, TCR Vbeta CDR3 sequencing was carried out on 120 to 150 peripheral blood samples, which came from about 45 ophthalmopathy, roughly 75 hyperthyroidism and 17 progressor patients. After sampling, hyperthyroidism patients received methimazole starting at 30 mg daily, and ophthalmopathy patients received high-dose intravenous methylprednisolone.

The CDR3, cysteine through phenylalanine, is 14 amino acids long. The entry retains the CDR3 DNA only, 42 bases that are in frame from base 1. Trimmed from V: 7 bases; trimmed from J: 5 bases; junction bases lacking a gene match: 9. The germline V gene provides CDR1 SGHRS and CDR2 YFSETQ. Moderately to severely active disease, a Clinical Activity Score of at least 3, a NOSPECS grade of at least 4, and a duration under 3 months were present in ophthalmopathy patients. Patients with uncontrolled infections, other autoimmune diseases, pregnancy or lactation were excluded. Diagnoses relied on clinical symptoms, serum thyroxine and TRAb, thyroid ultrasound and orbital computed tomography. Ficoll-Paque density gradient centrifugation was used to isolate PBMCs from around 9.1 ml of fresh peripheral blood. Total RNA was extracted with Trizol reagent, and quality was checked on an Agilent 2100 Bioanalyzer.

TCR beta CDR3 regions were amplified from RNA transcripts. For the first round of RT-PCR on the TCR CDR3, the HTBI primer set was used together with the Qiagen OneStep RT-PCR kit. Libraries were constructed in a second round of multiplex PCR, after which size selection and purification were performed. The libraries were sequenced on an Illumina HiSeq2000 using paired-end 100 bp reads. As for the authors' bioinformatics: SOAPnuke was used to process the raw data, removing reads that contained adapters or uncalled bases, had a mean Phred below 15, or lacked an exact match to the constant primer or identifier. COPE v1.2.5 was used to merge the high-quality paired reads, and each unique nucleotide sequence was defined as a clonotype. MiTCR v1.1 was used to align the clonotypes against IMGT TRBV, TRBD and TRBJ reference segments. Only V-J combinations with frequency above 0.0001, covering 99% to 99.2% of repertoires, were analysed. A TCS score was defined as the ratio of F50 (clonal expansion) to E x V (chaos), with BLOSUM62-based TCRdist applied between CDR3 peptides within each V-J. Welch's t-statistics and random forest reduced 500 to 650 V-J features to around 14, which were used in a naive Bayes classifier (R e1071). TCRdb passed the public sequencing reads through fastp at Q25 and MiXCR, retaining productive beta sequences. Rows with a matching CDR3 protein are joined into one entry that keeps the most common DNA and genes. The V and J calls were not made by the authors but by TCRdb's processing. The sample contains 490,000 or so distinct CDR3 sequences, 20% of them found a single time. The top ten constitute about 50% of the sample.

General findings and caveats noted by the study authors: Most expanded thyroid clonotypes (frequency above 0.001) were also detected in blood, suggesting blood repertoires may reflect thyroid immune responses. In validation, the model predicted progression to ophthalmopathy a median of about 6 months before onset, with over 55% sensitivity and about 72% specificity. No statistical method was used to fix the sample size in advance, and group allocation was not hidden from the investigators. A 13 V-J signature model separated ophthalmopathy from stable hyperthyroidism, with approximately 87% sensitivity and roughly 84% specificity in cross-validation and 80%/75% in testing.

In regard to this clonotype: It has no known antigen specificity. The input lacks base qualities; no much larger clone sits a single base away.

Recombination linked TRBV5-1 to TRBJ2-1, with 7 bases aligning to TRBD1. This clonotype was obtained from a man aged 35-49 years with Graves' ophthalmopathy. What was sequenced was blood. The DNA reads TGCGCCAGCCACTTGGGGGACAGAGACAATGAGCAGTTCTTC. Its product reads: CASHLGDRDNEQFF.